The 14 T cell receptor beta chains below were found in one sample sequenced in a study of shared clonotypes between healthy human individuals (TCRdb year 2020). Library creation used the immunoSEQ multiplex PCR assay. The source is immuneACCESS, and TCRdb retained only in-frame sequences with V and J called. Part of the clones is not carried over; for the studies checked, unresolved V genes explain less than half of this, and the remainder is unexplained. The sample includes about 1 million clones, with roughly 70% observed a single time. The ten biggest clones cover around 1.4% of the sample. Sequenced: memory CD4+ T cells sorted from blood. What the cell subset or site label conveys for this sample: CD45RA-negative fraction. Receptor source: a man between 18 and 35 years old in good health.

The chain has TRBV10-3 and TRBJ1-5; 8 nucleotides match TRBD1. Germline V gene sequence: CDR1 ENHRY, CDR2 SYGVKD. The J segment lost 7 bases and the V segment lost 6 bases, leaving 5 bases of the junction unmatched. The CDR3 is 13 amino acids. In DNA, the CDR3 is TGTGCCATCAGCTCGACAGGGGTCCAGCCCCAGCATTTT. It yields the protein CAISSTGVQPQHF.

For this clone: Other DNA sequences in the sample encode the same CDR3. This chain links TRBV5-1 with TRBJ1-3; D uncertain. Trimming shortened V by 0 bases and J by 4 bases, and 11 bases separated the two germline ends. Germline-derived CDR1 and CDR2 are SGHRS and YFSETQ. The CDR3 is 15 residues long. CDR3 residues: CASSLDGSSGNTIYF. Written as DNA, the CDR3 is TGCGCCAGCAGCTTGGATGGGTCGAGCGGAAACACCATATATTTT.

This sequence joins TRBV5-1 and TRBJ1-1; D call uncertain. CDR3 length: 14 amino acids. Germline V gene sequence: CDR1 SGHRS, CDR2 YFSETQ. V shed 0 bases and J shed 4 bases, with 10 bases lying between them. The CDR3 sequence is CASSLEGGSTEAFF. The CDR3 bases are TGCGCCAGCAGCTTGGAGGGAGGGTCCACTGAAGCTTTCTTT.

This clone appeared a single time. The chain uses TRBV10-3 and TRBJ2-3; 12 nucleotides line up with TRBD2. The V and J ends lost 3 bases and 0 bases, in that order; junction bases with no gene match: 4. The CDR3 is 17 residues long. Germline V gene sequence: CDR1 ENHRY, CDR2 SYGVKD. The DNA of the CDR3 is TGTGCCATCAGTGACACTAGCGGGGGGTATAGCACAGATACGCAGTATTTT. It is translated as CAISDTSGGYSTDTQYF.

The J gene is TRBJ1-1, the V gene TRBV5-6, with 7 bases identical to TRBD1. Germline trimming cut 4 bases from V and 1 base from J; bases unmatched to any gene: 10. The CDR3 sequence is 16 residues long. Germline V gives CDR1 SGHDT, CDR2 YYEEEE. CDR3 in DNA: TGTGCCAGCAGCCAAGCCCGGGGACAGAGGAACACTGAAGCTTTCTTT. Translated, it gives CASSQARGQRNTEAFF.

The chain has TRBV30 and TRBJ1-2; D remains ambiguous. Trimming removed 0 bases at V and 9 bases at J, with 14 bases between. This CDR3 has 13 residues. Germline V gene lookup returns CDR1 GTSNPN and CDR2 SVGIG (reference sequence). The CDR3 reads CAWSVPGPRSYTF. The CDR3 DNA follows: TGTGCCTGGAGTGTACCAGGACCTAGGAGCTACACCTTC.

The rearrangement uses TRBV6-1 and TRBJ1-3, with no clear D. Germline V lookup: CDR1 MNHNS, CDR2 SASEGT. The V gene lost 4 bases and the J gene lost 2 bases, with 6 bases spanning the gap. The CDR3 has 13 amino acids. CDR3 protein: CASSGITGNTIYF. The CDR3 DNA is TGTGCCAGCAGTGGAATTACTGGAAACACCATATATTTT.

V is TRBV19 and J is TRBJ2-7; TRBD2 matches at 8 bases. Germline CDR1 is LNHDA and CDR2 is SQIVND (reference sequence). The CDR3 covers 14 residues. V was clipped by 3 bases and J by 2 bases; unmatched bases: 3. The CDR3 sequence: CASSIAGGPYEQYF. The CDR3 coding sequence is TGTGCCAGTAGTATCGCGGGAGGCCCCTACGAGCAGTACTTC.

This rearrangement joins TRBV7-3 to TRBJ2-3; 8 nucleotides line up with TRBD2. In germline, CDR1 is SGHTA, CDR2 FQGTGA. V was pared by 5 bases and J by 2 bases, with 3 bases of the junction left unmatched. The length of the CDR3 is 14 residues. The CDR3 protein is CASSRGGPTDTQYF. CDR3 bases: TGTGCCAGCAGCCGCGGGGGGCCCACAGATACGCAGTATTTT. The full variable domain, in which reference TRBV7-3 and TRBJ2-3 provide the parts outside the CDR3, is GAGVSQTPSNKVTEKGKYVELRCDPISGHTALYWYRQSLGQGPEFLIYFQGTGAADDSGLPNDRFFAVRPEGSVSTLKIQRTERGDSAVYLCASSRGGPTDTQYFGPGTRLTVL.

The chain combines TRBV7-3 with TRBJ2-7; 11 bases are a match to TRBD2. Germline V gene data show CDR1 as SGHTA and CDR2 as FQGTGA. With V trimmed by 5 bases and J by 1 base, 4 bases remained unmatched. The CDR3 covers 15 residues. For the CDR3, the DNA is TGTGCCAGCAGCATCACTAGCGGGGGTTCCTACGAGCAGTACTTC. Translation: CASSITSGGSYEQYF.

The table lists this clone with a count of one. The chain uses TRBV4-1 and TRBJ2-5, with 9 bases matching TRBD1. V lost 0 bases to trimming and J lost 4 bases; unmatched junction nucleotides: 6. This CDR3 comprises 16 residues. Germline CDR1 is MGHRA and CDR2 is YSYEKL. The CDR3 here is CASSQDRTGGLETQYF. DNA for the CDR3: TGCGCCAGCAGCCAAGACAGAACAGGGGGCTTAGAGACCCAGTACTTC.

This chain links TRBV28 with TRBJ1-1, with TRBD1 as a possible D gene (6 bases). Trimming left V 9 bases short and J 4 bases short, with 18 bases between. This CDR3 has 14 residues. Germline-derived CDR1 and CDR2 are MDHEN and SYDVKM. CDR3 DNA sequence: TGTGCCAGTCGGGAAGGGGGGGGTGGCACTGAAGCTTTCTTT. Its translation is CASREGGGGTEAFF.

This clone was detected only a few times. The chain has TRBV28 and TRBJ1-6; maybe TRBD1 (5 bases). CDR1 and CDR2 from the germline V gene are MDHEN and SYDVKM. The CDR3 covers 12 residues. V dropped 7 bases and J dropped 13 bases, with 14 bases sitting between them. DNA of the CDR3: TGTGCCAGCAACATAATTGGGGGTCCCCTCCACTTT. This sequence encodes CASNIIGGPLHF.

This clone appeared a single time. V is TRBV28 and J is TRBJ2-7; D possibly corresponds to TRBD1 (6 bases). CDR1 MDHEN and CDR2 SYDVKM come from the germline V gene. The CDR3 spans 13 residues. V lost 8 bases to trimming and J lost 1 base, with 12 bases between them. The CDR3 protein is CASQQQGSYEQYF. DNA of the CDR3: TGTGCCAGCCAACAACAGGGATCCTACGAGCAGTACTTC.